This T cell receptor beta chain stems from a study of metastatic and nonmetastatic thyroid tumors. Study overall: Across peripheral blood and tumor or nodule tissue samples taken from malignant and benign thyroid patients, the repertoires were compared with one another. Regarding the study as a whole: Benign nodules were reported to have significantly lower TCR beta diversity than malignant thyroid tumors, in blood and tumor.

This clone was detected only once. Its antigen is undetermined. Thyroid surgery took place with no prior treatment in any patient. V shed 5 bases and J shed 4 bases, with 11 bases lying between them. The CDR3 runs to 13 residues. Germline V CDR1 and CDR2: KGHSH, LQKENI. TCRdb re-called clones via MiXCR from the PCR reads. The sample shows about 16,000 clones, approximately 24% of them seen only once. The clonotype comes from a male donor with papillary thyroid cancer or a benign thyroid nodule (not recorded which). Some clones in this sample may be carry-over from other donors' samples. Sequencing was done on a sample of tumor tissue. The chain recombines TRBV18 with TRBJ1-2, with a possible D match to TRBD1 (6 bases). The CDR3 DNA follows: TGTGCCAGCTCATCCGGACAGTTCTATGGCTACACCTTC. Translation gives CASSSGQFYGYTF.